Listed below are T cell receptor beta chains from one sample, sequenced in a study of T cells in Graves' hyperthyroidism and ophthalmopathy. MiXCR, run by TCRdb on the multiplex PCR reads, gives a single entry per CDR3 protein. The table shows under 600,000 distinct CDR3 sequences, with roughly 16% occurring only once. The sequenced material came from blood. The receptors here all came from a woman between 40 and 50 years old with Graves' ophthalmopathy. Both conserved end residues are part of each CDR3. D genes are given only for firm matches. Expanded clones get a size class; other rows say once, few or many, or leave the size out.

clone size: many; J gene: TRBJ2-7; V gene: TRBV20-1; D gene: NA; CDR3 protein: CSARDSRVFAQQDGYEQYF; CDR3 DNA: TGCAGTGCTAGAGATTCGAGGGTATTTGCCCAGCAAGATGGTTACGAGCAGTACTTC
clone size: few; J gene: TRBJ2-7; V gene: TRBV6-1; D gene: NA; CDR3 protein: CASSEGLAGTWNEQYF; CDR3 DNA: TGTGCCAGCAGTGAAGGGTTAGCAGGGACTTGGAACGAGCAGTACTTC
clone size: many; J gene: TRBJ2-7; V gene: TRBV9; D gene: TRBD2; CDR3 protein: CASSVDLAGNDEQYF; CDR3 DNA: TGTGCCAGCAGCGTAGACCTAGCGGGGAATGACGAGCAGTACTTC
clone size: few; J gene: TRBJ1-3; V gene: TRBV20-1; D gene: NA; CDR3 protein: CSAHPAGGNTIYF; CDR3 DNA: TGCAGTGCCCATCCGGCCGGGGGAAACACCATATATTTT
clone size: once; J gene: TRBJ1-6; V gene: TRBV4-1; D gene: NA; CDR3 protein: CASSQTEGEDSPLHF; CDR3 DNA: TGCGCCAGCAGCCAGACGGAGGGGGAGGATTCACCCCTCCACTTT
clone size: many; J gene: TRBJ2-7; V gene: TRBV5-1; D gene: TRBD2; CDR3 protein: CASSYDTSGRGYEQYF; CDR3 DNA: TGCGCCAGCAGCTACGATACTAGCGGGAGGGGTTACGAGCAGTACTTC
clone size: NA; J gene: TRBJ2-5; V gene: TRBV27; D gene: NA; CDR3 protein: CASSPSAAGLQETQYF; CDR3 DNA: TGTGCCAGCAGTCCCAGCGCGGCCGGATTACAAGAGACCCAGTACTTC
clone size: few; J gene: TRBJ2-4; V gene: TRBV5-8; D gene: NA; CDR3 protein: CASSLRRVGGIQYF; CDR3 DNA: TGTGCCAGCAGCTTGCGGAGGGTCGGGGGCATTCAGTACTTC
clone size: NA; J gene: TRBJ1-5; V gene: TRBV6-6; D gene: NA; CDR3 protein: CASSYSGDSNQPQHF; CDR3 DNA: TGTGCCAGCAGTTACTCAGGGGATAGCAATCAGCCCCAGCATTTT
clone size: NA; J gene: TRBJ2-4; V gene: TRBV27; D gene: NA; CDR3 protein: CANSPTATGRNIQYF; CDR3 DNA: TGTGCCAACAGTCCGACTGCGACAGGGAGGAACATTCAGTACTTC
clone size: NA; J gene: TRBJ1-2; V gene: TRBV2; D gene: NA; CDR3 protein: CASFGENYGYTF; CDR3 DNA: TGTGCCAGCTTTGGAGAAAACTATGGCTACACCTTC
clone size: NA; J gene: TRBJ2-7; V gene: TRBV11-2; D gene: NA; CDR3 protein: CASSQGRGGEQYF; CDR3 DNA: TGTGCCAGCAGCCAAGGGAGAGGTGGTGAGCAGTACTTC
clone size: few; J gene: TRBJ2-3; V gene: TRBV2; D gene: TRBD1; CDR3 protein: CASGDRYTDTQYF; CDR3 DNA: TGTGCCAGCGGGGACAGATACACAGATACGCAGTATTTT
clone size: NA; J gene: TRBJ2-1; V gene: TRBV20-1; D gene: NA; CDR3 protein: CSARVWLYNEQFF; CDR3 DNA: TGCAGTGCTAGAGTCTGGCTATACAATGAGCAGTTCTTC
clone size: many; J gene: TRBJ2-2; V gene: TRBV12-3/TRBV12-4; D gene: TRBD1; CDR3 protein: CASSWGTGSTGELFF; CDR3 DNA: TGTGCCAGCAGTTGGGGGACAGGGTCGACCGGGGAGCTGTTTTTT
clone size: many; J gene: TRBJ2-3; V gene: TRBV3-1; D gene: NA; CDR3 protein: CASSQVWTGTDTQYF; CDR3 DNA: TGTGCCAGCAGCCAAGTATGGACGGGGACAGATACGCAGTATTTT
clone size: many; J gene: TRBJ1-1; V gene: TRBV30; D gene: NA; CDR3 protein: CAWSVLWNNEAFF; CDR3 DNA: TGTGCCTGGAGTGTTTTATGGAACAATGAAGCTTTCTTT
clone size: many; J gene: TRBJ2-5; V gene: TRBV5-1; D gene: TRBD2; CDR3 protein: CASSFPTLAGASQETQYF; CDR3 DNA: TGCGCCAGCAGCTTCCCCACACTAGCGGGAGCATCCCAAGAGACCCAGTACTTC
clone size: many; J gene: TRBJ2-7; V gene: TRBV6-1; D gene: NA; CDR3 protein: CASSKTGTVYEQYF; CDR3 DNA: TGTGCCAGCAGTAAAACGGGGACGGTCTACGAGCAGTACTTC
clone size: NA; J gene: TRBJ2-2; V gene: TRBV28; D gene: NA; CDR3 protein: CVSSLHPQGRGGELFF; CDR3 DNA: TGTGTCAGCAGTTTACACCCCCAGGGCCGCGGCGGGGAGCTGTTTTTT
clone size: many; J gene: TRBJ1-5; V gene: TRBV20-1; D gene: NA; CDR3 protein: CSARATGASNQPQHF; CDR3 DNA: TGCAGTGCTAGAGCCACGGGTGCGAGCAATCAGCCCCAGCATTTT
clone size: many; J gene: TRBJ2-3; V gene: TRBV7-3; D gene: NA; CDR3 protein: CASSARTGNTDTQYF; CDR3 DNA: TGTGCCAGCAGCGCCCGGACGGGGAACACAGATACGCAGTATTTT
clone size: NA; J gene: TRBJ2-1; V gene: TRBV4-1; D gene: TRBD2; CDR3 protein: CASSPRLAGYNEQLF; CDR3 DNA: TGCGCCAGCAGCCCGAGACTAGCGGGTTACAATGAGCAGCTCTTC
clone size: NA; J gene: TRBJ2-7; V gene: TRBV18; D gene: NA; CDR3 protein: CASSPQSGSGEQYF; CDR3 DNA: TGTGCCAGCTCACCACAGAGTGGGAGTGGAGAGCAGTACTTC
clone size: few; J gene: TRBJ1-6; V gene: TRBV12-3/TRBV12-4; D gene: NA; CDR3 protein: CASSRDARNSPLHF; CDR3 DNA: TGTGCCAGCAGCAGGGACGCCCGGAATTCACCCCTCCACTTT
clone size: many; J gene: TRBJ2-7; V gene: TRBV28; D gene: NA; CDR3 protein: CASSLSDPPYEQYF; CDR3 DNA: TGTGCCAGCAGTTTGTCGGACCCGCCTTACGAGCAGTACTTC
clone size: NA; J gene: TRBJ2-7; V gene: TRBV5-4; D gene: NA; CDR3 protein: CASRRGTRSDEQYF; CDR3 DNA: TGTGCCAGCAGGCGGGGGACAAGATCTGACGAGCAGTACTTC
clone size: many; J gene: TRBJ1-1; V gene: TRBV5-8; D gene: NA; CDR3 protein: CASSLSAGRGTEAFF; CDR3 DNA: TGTGCCAGCAGCTTGTCGGCAGGGCGTGGGACTGAAGCTTTCTTT
clone size: few; J gene: TRBJ1-1; V gene: TRBV5-1; D gene: NA; CDR3 protein: CASSLEEGVEAFF; CDR3 DNA: TGCGCCAGCAGCTTGGAGGAGGGCGTTGAAGCTTTCTTT
clone size: many; J gene: TRBJ1-4; V gene: TRBV7-2; D gene: NA; CDR3 protein: CASSLNPGAREKLFF; CDR3 DNA: TGTGCCAGCAGCTTAAATCCAGGGGCAAGGGAAAAACTGTTTTTT
clone size: NA; J gene: TRBJ2-5; V gene: TRBV7-3; D gene: NA; CDR3 protein: CASSPGPPPETQYF; CDR3 DNA: TGTGCCAGCAGTCCGGGACCCCCGCCAGAGACCCAGTACTTC
clone size: few; J gene: TRBJ1-1; V gene: TRBV30; D gene: NA; CDR3 protein: CAWSNRLTNTEAFF; CDR3 DNA: TGTGCCTGGAGTAACAGACTCACGAACACTGAAGCTTTCTTT
clone size: few; J gene: TRBJ2-1; V gene: TRBV14; D gene: TRBD2; CDR3 protein: CASSQEMGLAGDNEQFF; CDR3 DNA: TGTGCCAGCAGCCAAGAAATGGGACTAGCGGGGGACAATGAGCAGTTCTTC
clone size: NA; J gene: TRBJ1-5; V gene: TRBV19; D gene: NA; CDR3 protein: CASSIEWGWQPQHF; CDR3 DNA: TGTGCCAGTAGTATCGAGTGGGGATGGCAGCCCCAGCATTTT
clone size: NA; J gene: TRBJ1-1; V gene: TRBV7-2; D gene: NA; CDR3 protein: CASSTRQTNTEAFF; CDR3 DNA: TGTGCCAGCAGCACCCGACAGACGAACACTGAAGCTTTCTTT
clone size: NA; J gene: TRBJ2-5; V gene: TRBV6-2/TRBV6-3; D gene: TRBD2; CDR3 protein: CAIRGAGGSETQYF; CDR3 DNA: TGTGCCATCAGAGGAGCGGGGGGTAGCGAGACCCAGTACTTC
clone size: many; J gene: TRBJ2-1; V gene: TRBV2; D gene: TRBD1; CDR3 protein: CASRSATGTVANEQFF; CDR3 DNA: TGTGCCAGCAGATCTGCGACAGGGACCGTGGCCAATGAGCAGTTCTTC
clone size: NA; J gene: TRBJ2-7; V gene: TRBV28; D gene: TRBD2; CDR3 protein: CASSDFSGREEQYF; CDR3 DNA: TGTGCCAGCAGTGACTTTAGCGGGAGAGAAGAGCAGTACTTC
clone size: NA; J gene: TRBJ2-2; V gene: TRBV19; D gene: NA; CDR3 protein: CASSILGATGELFF; CDR3 DNA: TGTGCCAGTAGTATTTTGGGGGCGACCGGGGAGCTGTTTTTT
clone size: many; J gene: TRBJ2-7; V gene: TRBV18; D gene: NA; CDR3 protein: CASSPTSGEQYF; CDR3 DNA: TGTGCCAGCTCACCGACAAGTGGGGAGCAGTACTTC
clone size: many; J gene: TRBJ2-7; V gene: TRBV12-3/TRBV12-4; D gene: TRBD1; CDR3 protein: CASSKGQAYEQYF; CDR3 DNA: TGTGCCAGCAGTAAGGGACAGGCCTACGAGCAGTACTTC
clone size: many; J gene: TRBJ1-6; V gene: TRBV27; D gene: TRBD1; CDR3 protein: CASGRQGRNSPLHF; CDR3 DNA: TGTGCCAGCGGAAGACAGGGAAGAAATTCACCCCTCCACTTT
clone size: few; J gene: TRBJ1-6; V gene: TRBV18; D gene: NA; CDR3 protein: CASSQIAGQRDNSPLHF; CDR3 DNA: TGTGCCAGCTCACAGATTGCAGGCCAGAGGGATAATTCACCCCTCCACTTT
clone size: few; J gene: TRBJ2-7; V gene: TRBV7-3; D gene: TRBD2; CDR3 protein: CASRLLAGGTYEQYF; CDR3 DNA: TGTGCCAGCAGGCTACTAGCGGGAGGGACCTACGAGCAGTACTTC
clone size: NA; J gene: TRBJ2-2; V gene: TRBV7-8; D gene: NA; CDR3 protein: CASSLEEYNRNTGELFF; CDR3 DNA: TGTGCCAGCAGCTTAGAGGAATATAACAGAAACACCGGGGAGCTGTTTTTT
clone size: few; J gene: TRBJ1-5; V gene: TRBV6-5; D gene: NA; CDR3 protein: CASSYSSSNQPQHF; CDR3 DNA: TGTGCCAGCAGTTATAGCAGTAGCAATCAGCCCCAGCATTTT
clone size: few; J gene: TRBJ1-4; V gene: TRBV7-6; D gene: NA; CDR3 protein: CASSLEPATNEKLFF; CDR3 DNA: TGTGCCAGCAGCTTAGAACCTGCAACTAATGAAAAACTGTTTTTT
clone size: NA; J gene: TRBJ2-7; V gene: TRBV4-1; D gene: TRBD1; CDR3 protein: CASSPHRTGKIYEQYF; CDR3 DNA: TGCGCCAGCAGCCCGCACCGGACAGGGAAAATCTACGAGCAGTACTTC
clone size: few; J gene: TRBJ1-2; V gene: TRBV4-1; D gene: TRBD1; CDR3 protein: CASSQGGQGLLGYGYTF; CDR3 DNA: TGCGCCAGCAGCCAAGGGGGACAGGGGCTTCTTGGCTATGGCTACACCTTC
clone size: NA; J gene: TRBJ2-6; V gene: TRBV3-1; D gene: NA; CDR3 protein: CASSQEGSTGANVLTF; CDR3 DNA: TGTGCCAGCAGCCAAGAGGGGTCTACTGGGGCCAACGTCCTGACTTTC
clone size: few; J gene: TRBJ2-4; V gene: TRBV14; D gene: TRBD2; CDR3 protein: CASSQEELAGGFLAKNIQYF; CDR3 DNA: TGTGCCAGCAGCCAAGAGGAACTAGCGGGGGGTTTTCTAGCCAAAAACATTCAGTACTTC
clone size: NA; J gene: TRBJ1-1; V gene: TRBV2; D gene: TRBD1; CDR3 protein: CAVPGGRAVSTEAFF; CDR3 DNA: TGTGCCGTACCAGGGGGAAGGGCGGTGAGCACTGAAGCTTTCTTT
clone size: NA; J gene: TRBJ2-5; V gene: TRBV12-3/TRBV12-4; D gene: NA; CDR3 protein: CASSPRGTLQETQYF; CDR3 DNA: TGTGCCAGTTCCCCCCGGGGTACACTCCAAGAGACCCAGTACTTC
clone size: few; J gene: TRBJ2-5; V gene: TRBV11-2; D gene: NA; CDR3 protein: CASSAPRTGVLTQYF; CDR3 DNA: TGTGCCAGCAGCGCCCCCAGGACTGGGGTTCTGACCCAGTACTTC
clone size: few; J gene: TRBJ1-5; V gene: TRBV2; D gene: NA; CDR3 protein: CASSDSGRSQPQHF; CDR3 DNA: TGTGCCAGCAGTGACAGCGGGCGCAGTCAGCCCCAGCATTTT
clone size: few; J gene: TRBJ1-1; V gene: TRBV9; D gene: NA; CDR3 protein: CASSVSGAGTEAFF; CDR3 DNA: TGTGCCAGCAGCGTATCCGGAGCGGGAACTGAAGCTTTCTTT
clone size: NA; J gene: TRBJ2-2; V gene: TRBV5-1; D gene: NA; CDR3 protein: CASSLGATANTGELFF; CDR3 DNA: TGCGCCAGCAGCTTGGGTGCGACCGCGAACACCGGGGAGCTGTTTTTT
clone size: many; J gene: TRBJ2-3; V gene: TRBV7-3; D gene: TRBD1; CDR3 protein: CASSSTGMADTQYF; CDR3 DNA: TGTGCCAGCAGCTCGACAGGGATGGCAGATACGCAGTATTTT
clone size: many; J gene: TRBJ2-7; V gene: TRBV11-2; D gene: TRBD1; CDR3 protein: CASSRARDSYEQYF; CDR3 DNA: TGTGCCAGCAGCCGAGCCCGGGACAGCTACGAGCAGTACTTC